This is a list of T cell receptor beta chains from one sample in a study of blood T cell repertoires in COVID-19. The data were produced by immunoSEQ multiplex PCR, yet TCRdb's version contains in-frame clones alone and is incomplete. The table shows a few hundred thousand clones, with around 90% occurring only once. The sequencing sample was made of peripheral blood. The receptors were gathered from a man aged 18 to 35 with active or convalescent COVID-19. The CDR3 runs from the conserved cysteine through the conserved F or W. The D gene is left open where the match is weak. Not every row has a clone size; where given, it reads once, few, many or a size class.

CASSPTEGDRYF,TGTGCCAGCAGCCCAACAGAGGGTGATCGGTACTTC,NA,TRBJ2-7,TRBV3-1/TRBV3-2,NA
CASTRQGEYGYTF,TGTGCCAGCACACGACAGGGTGAATATGGCTACACCTTC,NA,TRBJ1-2,TRBV12-3/TRBV12-4,TRBD1
CSASDQQETQYF,TGCAGTGCTAGTGACCAACAAGAGACCCAGTACTTC,NA,TRBJ2-5,TRBV20-1,NA
CASRLGGLNTEAFF,TGTGCCAGCAGATTGGGGGGGCTGAACACTGAAGCTTTCTTT,few,TRBJ1-1,TRBV6-5,NA
CASSTASGRPGELFF,TGTGCCAGTAGTACGGCTAGCGGGAGGCCCGGGGAGCTGTTTTTT,NA,TRBJ2-2,TRBV19,TRBD2
CASSPRGSKNIQYF,TGTGCCAGCAGCCCCCGGGGGAGCAAAAACATTCAGTACTTC,once,TRBJ2-4,TRBV7-6,NA
CASSNKRNTEAFF,TGCGCCAGCAGTAACAAGCGGAACACTGAAGCTTTCTTT,NA,TRBJ1-1,TRBV10-2,NA
CASSLVAGQINTGELFF,TGTGCCAGCAGCTTAGTCGCAGGGCAAATTAACACCGGGGAGCTGTTTTTT,NA,TRBJ2-2,TRBV7-2,NA
CASSEHGSRITEAFF,TGTGCCAGCAGTGAACACGGGAGCAGAATTACTGAAGCTTTCTTT,NA,TRBJ1-1,TRBV25-1,NA
CAISERDRGNSPLHF,TGTGCCATCAGTGAAAGGGACAGGGGTAATTCACCCCTCCACTTT,NA,TRBJ1-6,TRBV10-3,TRBD1
CATVLAGEETQYF,TGTGCCACCGTCCTAGCGGGAGAAGAGACCCAGTACTTC,NA,TRBJ2-5,TRBV15,TRBD2